This T cell receptor (beta chain) is drawn from a study of blood T cell repertoires in COVID-19. About the research overall: T cells, B-cell-depleted T cells, or PBMCs provided the cDNA or gDNA that served as material.

The count of this clone is one. CDR1 and CDR2 (germline): SGHTA, FQGNSA. This CDR3 contains 17 residues. The J segment lost 7 bases and the V segment lost 7 bases, leaving 18 bases of the junction unmatched. Sequencing was performed with immunoSEQ multiplex PCR; in TCRdb, only in-frame clones are kept and a portion is missing. The sample shows over 200,000 clones, 80% to 90% of them seen only once. This chain links TRBV7-2 with TRBJ2-3, with 9 nucleotides matching TRBD2. The TCR comes from a woman of 80 years or more with active or convalescent COVID-19. Sample: peripheral blood. CDR3 amino acids: CASNPPRAGGQRNTQYF. CDR3 DNA sequence: TGTGCCAGCAACCCCCCTAGAGCGGGAGGTCAGAGAAATACGCAGTATTTT.